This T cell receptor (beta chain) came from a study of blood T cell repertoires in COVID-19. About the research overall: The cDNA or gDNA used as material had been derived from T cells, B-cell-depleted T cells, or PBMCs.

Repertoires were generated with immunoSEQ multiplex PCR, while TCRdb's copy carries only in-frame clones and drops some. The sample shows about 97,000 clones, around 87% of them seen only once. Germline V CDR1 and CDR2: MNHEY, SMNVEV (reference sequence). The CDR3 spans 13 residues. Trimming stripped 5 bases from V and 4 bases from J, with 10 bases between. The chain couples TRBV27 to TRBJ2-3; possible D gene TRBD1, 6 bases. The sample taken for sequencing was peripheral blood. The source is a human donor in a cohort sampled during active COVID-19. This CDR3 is CASSSRQADTQYF. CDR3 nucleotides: TGTGCCAGCAGTAGTAGACAGGCAGATACGCAGTATTTT.